A selection of T cell receptor beta chains follows, all from one sample in a study of blood T cell repertoires in COVID-19. TCRdb keeps only in-frame clones here, not all; method: immunoSEQ multiplex PCR. The data show a few hundred thousand clones, roughly 85% seen once. The sequencing sample was made of PBMCs or T cells enriched from blood (not recorded which). The receptors come from a woman between 45 and 65 years old who had recovered from COVID-19. CDR3s include the opening cysteine and the closing phenylalanine or tryptophan. Each record gives: clone size, J gene, V gene, D gene, CDR3 DNA, CDR3 protein. A D gene is named only where the DNA matches it firmly. Not every row has a clone size; where given, it reads once, few, many or a size class.

>once|TRBJ1-3|TRBV5-1|-
TGCGCCAGCAGCTTGAGCCGGTCTGGAAACACCATATATTTT
CASSLSRSGNTIYF
>-|TRBJ2-1|TRBV28|TRBD2
TGTGCCAGCAGTTTTAGGCGGGAGGTACTGAGTGAGCAGTTCTTC
CASSFRREVLSEQFF
>once|TRBJ1-2|TRBV5-1|TRBD1
TGCGCCAGCAGCTTGGCTCGGGGGACAGGGGCTCGAGGCTACACCTTC
CASSLARGTGARGYTF
>-|TRBJ1-1|TRBV3-1/TRBV3-2|-
TGTGCCAGCAGCGCACAGAGTACGGCTTTCTTT
CASSAQSTAFF
>-|TRBJ1-1|TRBV7-2|-
TGTGCCAGCAGAGTAAGGGGGGAAGCTTTCTTT
CASRVRGEAFF
>few|TRBJ2-7|TRBV29-1|-
TGCAGCGTCGGAGACTTATACTACGAGCAGTACTTC
CSVGDLYYEQYF
>few|TRBJ2-3|TRBV27|-
TGTGCCAGCAGGTCCTCGACTCCCCGGGGAACAGATACGCAGTATTTT
CASRSSTPRGTDTQYF
>-|TRBJ2-2|TRBV2|-
TGTGCCAGCAGTACCGGGACACCGAACACCGGGGAGCTGTTTTTT
CASSTGTPNTGELFF
>once|TRBJ2-7|TRBV3-1/TRBV3-2|-
TGTGCCAGCAGCACAACCTACGAGCAGTACTTC
CASSTTYEQYF
>-|TRBJ2-7|TRBV7-9|-
TGTGCCAGCAGCCTCGGGTGGAGGAGTGGGGCCTACGAGCAGTACTTC
CASSLGWRSGAYEQYF
>-|TRBJ2-1|TRBV24-1|-
TGTGCCACCAGTGACGGAGGGGGCCCCAATGAGCAGTTCTTC
CATSDGGGPNEQFF
>-|TRBJ2-2|TRBV19|-
TGTGCCAGTAAATCCCTAGATTACACCGGGGAGCTGTTTTTT
CASKSLDYTGELFF
>-|TRBJ2-1|TRBV11-3|TRBD2
TGTGCCAGCAGCGACCTAAGCGGGAGAAACACCTACAATGAGCAGTTCTTC
CASSDLSGRNTYNEQFF
>once|TRBJ1-2|TRBV3-1/TRBV3-2|-
TGTGCCAGCAGCTCTTCCTACTATGGCTACACCTTC
CASSSSYYGYTF
>-|TRBJ2-7|TRBV24-1|-
TGTGCCACCCCCGGCGGGGCGCCGACAGGGACGTTAGAGCAGTACTTC
CATPGGAPTGTLEQYF
>-|TRBJ2-6|TRBV9|TRBD1
TGTGCCAGCAGCGTGACTCACCGGGACAGGGCTGGGGCCAACGTCCTGACTTTC
CASSVTHRDRAGANVLTF
>-|TRBJ1-4|TRBV15|-
TGTGCCACCAGCAGAGATCACAGACGGTCAACTAATGAAAAACTGTTTTTT
CATSRDHRRSTNEKLFF
>-|TRBJ1-1|TRBV18|-
TGTGCCAGCTCACCAGGGGGGGCGAACACTGAAGCTTTCTTT
CASSPGGANTEAFF
>-|TRBJ1-1|TRBV3-1/TRBV3-2|-
TGTGCCAGCAGCCAGGAACAGGGACCTTGGACTGAAGCTTTCTTT
CASSQEQGPWTEAFF
>-|TRBJ1-2|TRBV15|-
TGTGCCACCAGCAGAGAGGAGGGGCAGAGCTATGGCTACACCTTC
CATSREEGQSYGYTF
>-|TRBJ1-1|TRBV9|-
TGTGCCAGCAGCCCAGGCATTTTGGGCACTGAAGCTTTCTTT
CASSPGILGTEAFF
>few|TRBJ1-1|TRBV27|-
TGTGCCAGTAATGATGGGGGGGCCGACACTGAAGCTTTCTTT
CASNDGGADTEAFF
>-|TRBJ2-3|TRBV29-1|TRBD1
TGCAGCGTTGATCCCGGGACAGGGTTCACAGATACGCAGTATTTT
CSVDPGTGFTDTQYF
>once|TRBJ2-7|TRBV5-1|TRBD1
TGCGCCAGCAGCTGGGGACAGACATCCTACGAGCAGTACTTC
CASSWGQTSYEQYF
>-|TRBJ1-2|TRBV27|TRBD1
TGTGCCAGCTCGGCCACCGGGACAGGGAAGGGCTACACCTTC
CASSATGTGKGYTF
>-|TRBJ1-1|TRBV28|-
TGTGCCAGCAGAATTTTACAGGATAACGCTGAAGCTTTCTTT
CASRILQDNAEAFF
>-|TRBJ1-1|TRBV29-1|-
TGCAGCTCCAGGAGGGATTTGCGGGGCACTGAAGCTTTCTTT
CSSRRDLRGTEAFF
>-|TRBJ1-5|TRBV5-6|-
TGTGCCAGCAGCTTGTCAGCCAGGTCCAATCAGCCCCAGCATTTT
CASSLSARSNQPQHF
>-|TRBJ2-7|TRBV4-1|-
TGCGCCAGCAGCCACGCTACCGGCCAGGGTAACTACGAGCAGTACTTC
CASSHATGQGNYEQYF
>-|TRBJ2-7|TRBV5-5|-
TGTGCCAGCAGCTTGGTAGGGGCAGGGGAAGGCTACGAGCAGTACTTC
CASSLVGAGEGYEQYF
>-|TRBJ1-3|TRBV4-1|-
TGCGCCAGCAGCCAAGACGGCACAGAAGGAAACACCATATATTTT
CASSQDGTEGNTIYF
>-|TRBJ1-5|TRBV30|TRBD1
TGTGCCTGGAGCATACAGGGGAATCAGCCCCAGCATTTT
CAWSIQGNQPQHF
>-|TRBJ2-7|TRBV27|-
TGTGCCAGCAGTTTAGGAGGCCGCTACGAGCAGTACTTC
CASSLGGRYEQYF
>-|TRBJ1-5|TRBV24-1|-
TGTGCCACCAGTGATAATCGGGGAAATCAGCCCCAGCATTTT
CATSDNRGNQPQHF
>-|TRBJ1-1|TRBV10-2|TRBD1
TGCGCCAGCAGTGATGACAGGGGGTGGGGGAACACTGAAGCTTTCTTT
CASSDDRGWGNTEAFF
>-|TRBJ1-5|TRBV14|-
TGTGCCAGCAGCCTTGGGCCTCAGCCCCAGCATTTT
CASSLGPQPQHF
>few|TRBJ2-1|TRBV9|TRBD1
TGTGCCAGCAGCGCGCGACAGGGATTGTTAATGGGTGAGCAGTTCTTC
CASSARQGLLMGEQFF
>-|TRBJ2-3|TRBV19|-
TGTGCCAGTAGTCTCGGACAGAGAAGCTCTAGCACAGATACGCAGTATTTT
CASSLGQRSSSTDTQYF
>once|TRBJ1-1|TRBV3-1/TRBV3-2|TRBD1
TGTGCCAGCAGCCGACAGGGGGCAGCTGGCACTGAAGCTTTCTTT
CASSRQGAAGTEAFF
>-|TRBJ2-4|TRBV18|TRBD2
TGTGCCAGCTCACCACGTGGGACTAGCGAGTTAATTCAGTACTTC
CASSPRGTSELIQYF
>few|TRBJ2-3|TRBV6-4|TRBD1
TGTGCCAGCAGTGACGCAGGGGGCGCATCGGATACGCAGTATTTT
CASSDAGGASDTQYF
>-|TRBJ2-7|TRBV6-6|TRBD2
TGTGCCAGCAGTTACTATAGCGGGGCCCCCTGGGAGCAGTACTTC
CASSYYSGAPWEQYF
>few|TRBJ2-7|TRBV10-3|TRBD2
TGTGCCACAAGCGGGAGCTCCTACGAGCAGTACTTC
CATSGSSYEQYF
>-|TRBJ2-3|TRBV28|TRBD1
TGTGCCAGCAGTCCTTGGGACAGGGGGGGGAGGTTCACAGATACGCAGTATTTT
CASSPWDRGGRFTDTQYF
>-|TRBJ1-4|TRBV28|-
TGTGCCAGCAGTTTTCAGGGACTAACTAATGAAAAACTGTTTTTT
CASSFQGLTNEKLFF
>few|TRBJ2-7|TRBV7-6|TRBD1
TGTGCCAGCAGCCCCGGGACAGAAAGTTACGAGCAGTACTTC
CASSPGTESYEQYF
>-|TRBJ2-3|TRBV6-6|TRBD2
TGTGCCAGCAGTTCCGGACTAGCGATCTACACAGATACGCAGTATTTT
CASSSGLAIYTDTQYF
>-|TRBJ2-7|TRBV12-5|TRBD1
TGTGCTAGTGGTTTTGTGAGGGACAGGGGTTACGAGCAGTACTTC
CASGFVRDRGYEQYF
>-|TRBJ2-2|TRBV3-1/TRBV3-2|-
TGTGCCAGCAGCCCTTCCGGGACTGCGAACACCGGGGAGCTGTTTTTT
CASSPSGTANTGELFF
>-|TRBJ2-1|TRBV6-5|TRBD2
TGTGCCAGCAGTCCCCCGGGCGGGAGGTGGAATGAGCAGTTCTTC
CASSPPGGRWNEQFF